Listed below are T cell receptor beta chains from one sample, sequenced in a study of blood T cell repertoires in COVID-19. TCRdb keeps only in-frame clones here, not all; method: immunoSEQ multiplex PCR. The top ten hold roughly 1.5% of the sample, which has 110,000 or so clones, roughly 80% seen once. Sequencing was performed on peripheral blood. These receptors all come from a middle-aged man with acute or convalescent COVID-19. CDR3s include the opening cysteine and the closing phenylalanine or tryptophan. A D gene is named only where the DNA matches it firmly. Where a row states a size, it is once, few, many or the class of an expanded clone; other rows omit it.

j_gene	d_gene	abundance	v_gene	CDR3aa	CDR3nt
TRBJ1-3	TRBD1	.	TRBV4-1	CASSQGTGHSSGNTIYF	TGCGCCAGCAGCCAAGGGACAGGGCATAGCTCTGGAAACACCATATATTTT
TRBJ1-2	.	.	TRBV30	CAWSGQNYGYTF	TGTGCCTGGAGTGGTCAGAACTATGGCTACACCTTC
TRBJ1-2	TRBD1	.	TRBV6-5	CASRPRDRPNYGYTF	TGTGCCAGCAGGCCCCGGGACAGACCTAACTATGGCTACACCTTC
TRBJ1-1	.	.	TRBV6-5	CASSLQGWNTEAFF	TGTGCCAGCAGTTTACAGGGTTGGAACACTGAAGCTTTCTTT
TRBJ2-3	.	.	TRBV6-7	CASSYSSGNTDTQYF	TGTGCCAGCAGTTACTCGAGTGGTAACACAGATACGCAGTATTTT
TRBJ2-3	.	few	TRBV3-1/TRBV3-2	CASSPDLDTQYF	TGTGCCAGCAGCCCGGACTTGGATACGCAGTATTTT
TRBJ1-1	.	.	TRBV9	CASSVGLSGPTEAFF	TGTGCCAGCAGCGTAGGGCTTTCGGGTCCCACTGAAGCTTTCTTT
TRBJ1-6	.	.	TRBV5-6	CASSPTYSARSPLHF	TGTGCCAGCAGCCCTACGTACAGTGCGCGCTCACCCCTCCACTTT
TRBJ1-4	.	.	TRBV5-1	CASREISATNEKLFF	TGCGCCAGCAGGGAGATAAGCGCAACTAATGAAAAACTGTTTTTT
TRBJ2-1	TRBD1	.	TRBV10-2	CASTGQGQPGNEQFF	TGCGCCAGCACCGGACAGGGCCAGCCAGGCAATGAGCAGTTCTTC
TRBJ2-3	TRBD1	few	TRBV29-1	CSVGQGTDTQYF	TGCAGCGTTGGACAGGGGACAGATACGCAGTATTTT
TRBJ1-2	.	.	TRBV5-1	CASSLPTPIYGYTF	TGCGCCAGCAGTTTACCGACTCCTATCTATGGCTACACCTTC
TRBJ1-1	.	.	TRBV7-3	CASSSLVNTEAFF	TGTGCCAGCAGCTCACTGGTGAACACTGAAGCTTTCTTT
TRBJ1-5	.	.	TRBV4-1	CASSQGGNSNQPQHF	TGCGCCAGCAGCCAAGGAGGGAATAGCAATCAGCCCCAGCATTTT
TRBJ1-2	TRBD1	once	TRBV5-6	CASSWGPQTGGNYGYTF	TGTGCCAGCAGCTGGGGGCCCCAGACAGGGGGGAACTATGGCTACACCTTC
TRBJ1-1	.	many	TRBV18	CASSQKRSNTEAFF	TGTGCCAGCTCACAAAAAAGGAGTAACACTGAAGCTTTCTTT
TRBJ1-4	TRBD1	.	TRBV6-6	CASSFRQGPNEKLFF	TGTGCCAGCAGTTTTCGACAGGGACCTAATGAAAAACTGTTTTTT
TRBJ1-6	TRBD1	.	TRBV13	CASSLYRRGLGSPLHF	TGTGCCAGCAGCTTATACCGCAGGGGGTTGGGATCACCCCTCCACTTT
TRBJ1-1	.	.	TRBV11-2	CASSLAMQQTNTEAFF	TGTGCCAGCAGCTTAGCCATGCAACAGACGAACACTGAAGCTTTCTTT
TRBJ2-6	.	.	TRBV5-1	CASSPGGANVLTF	TGCGCCAGCAGCCCAGGGGGGGCCAACGTCCTGACTTTC
TRBJ1-6	.	few	TRBV10-3	CAIRGSSYNSPLHF	TGTGCCATCAGGGGGAGCTCCTATAATTCACCCCTCCACTTT
TRBJ2-1	TRBD2	.	TRBV7-2	CASSTLAGEAEQFF	TGTGCCAGCAGCACTCTAGCGGGGGAGGCTGAGCAGTTCTTC
TRBJ2-3	.	.	TRBV27	CASSPITDTQYF	TGTGCCAGCAGTCCTATCACAGATACGCAGTATTTT
TRBJ1-4	TRBD1	.	TRBV4-1	CASSPTPGQDEKLFF	TGCGCCAGCAGCCCGACTCCCGGACAGGATGAAAAACTGTTTTTT